This section outlines one T cell receptor beta chain sequence together with its context. The antigen remains undetermined. These data belong to a study of siplizumab effects on memory and regulatory T cells. Study-wide results and limits: Siplizumab produced a significant reduction in alloreactive sequences that were traceable to unstimulated CD4+ memory cells.

The CDR3 consists of 14 residues. V was cut by 5 bases and J by 5 bases, with 13 bases left in between. The V gene's germline CDR1 is ENHRY and CDR2 SYGVKD. Sequenced by immunoSEQ multiplex PCR; TCRdb stores in-frame clones only, minus some. The data show around 100,000 clones, about 93% seen once. The chain uses TRBV10-3 and TRBJ2-1, with D maybe TRBD1 (5 bases). Material: Tregs sorted from blood. The receptor comes from a human donor in good health. The CDR3 sequence: CAISRVRDDNEQFF. The CDR3 region has the DNA TGTGCCATCAGTAGGGTCAGGGATGACAATGAGCAGTTCTTC.